These 10 T cell receptor beta chains originate from one sample sequenced in a study of long-term antiretroviral therapy in people with HIV. Researchers ran immunoSEQ v3.0 at survey level. Some clones are missing from TCRdb's copy, which holds only in-frame ones; the method was immunoSEQ multiplex PCR. Here the sample spans around 32,000 clones, roughly 97% being singletons. The source was unsorted PBMCs, collected 7.6 years after starting antiretroviral therapy. These receptors all stem from a man in his thirties or forties with HIV.

This chain links TRBV25-1 with TRBJ1-1; possibly TRBD1 for D (6 bases). Trimming cost V 7 bases and J 1 base, with 16 bases left between them. Germline V CDR1 and CDR2: MGHDK, SYGVNS. There are 15 residues in the CDR3. CDR3 in DNA: TGTGCCAGCACCTCCTGGTCGGGGGCGAACACTGAAGCTTTCTTT. It encodes CASTSWSGANTEAFF.

This chain connects TRBV18 to TRBJ2-7; no definite D call. The CDR3 has 14 amino acids. Germline CDR1 and CDR2: KGHSH and LQKENI. V was cut by 0 bases and J by 3 bases, with 9 bases left in between. The CDR3 DNA reads as TGTGCCAGCTCACCACCCACCCTCGTCTACGAGCAGTACTTC. This sequence encodes CASSPPTLVYEQYF. The whole variable domain, filled in from reference TRBV18 and TRBJ2-7, reads NAGVMQNPRHLVRRRGQEARLRCSPMKGHSHVYWYRQLPEEGLKFMVYLQKENIIDESGMPKERFSAEFPKEGPSILRIQQVVRGDSAAYFCASSPPTLVYEQYFGPGTRLTVT.

The chain recombines TRBV19 with TRBJ2-1, with a possible D match to TRBD2 (5 bases). V lost 2 bases and J 6 bases, leaving 11 bases between the germline ends. The CDR3 has 14 amino acids. In germline, CDR1 is LNHDA, CDR2 SQIVND (reference sequence). The CDR3 sequence: CASSISTTSNEQFF. As DNA, the CDR3 is TGTGCCAGTAGTATATCGACTACTTCCAATGAGCAGTTCTTC.

The chain carries TRBV7-2 and TRBJ2-1, with D possibly matching TRBD1 (5 bases). V lost 6 bases, J lost 10 bases, and 19 bases lay in between. Germline lookup yields CDR1 SGHTA and CDR2 FQGNSA. There are 14 residues in the CDR3. The CDR3 coding sequence is TGTGCCAGCAGACCAGGGTTGGGGCCATCAGAGCAGTTCTTC. Residues: CASRPGLGPSEQFF.

The chain links TRBV2 to TRBJ1-4; D is possibly TRBD1 (5 bases). Germline CDR1 SNHLY, CDR2 FYNNEI. The CDR3 sequence is 15 residues long. Trimming removed 4 bases from V and 0 bases from J, with 9 bases in between. As DNA, the CDR3 is TGTGCCAGCAGTGGGGGCCGGACAACTAATGAAAAACTGTTTTTT. It codes for CASSGGRTTNEKLFF.

The chain uses TRBV29-1 and TRBJ1-2, with TRBD1 identical over 10 bases. This CDR3 has 13 amino acids. V lost 3 bases to trimming and J lost 5 bases; unmatched junction nucleotides: 3. The germline V gene has CDR1 SQVTM and CDR2 ANQGSEA. CDR3: CSVEDRGVYGYTF. Here the CDR3 DNA reads TGCAGCGTTGAGGACAGGGGGGTATATGGCTACACCTTC.

The chain has TRBV27 and TRBJ1-5; D call uncertain. V was cut by 2 bases and J by 1 base, with 12 bases left in between. Germline V gene data show CDR1 as MNHEY and CDR2 as SMNVEV (reference sequence). This CDR3 has 16 residues. Here the CDR3 reads CASSLDRQVSNQPQHF. The CDR3 coding sequence is TGTGCCAGCAGTTTAGATCGGCAGGTGAGCAATCAGCCCCAGCATTTT.

J is TRBJ2-5 and V is TRBV5-4; either TRBD1 or TRBD2 may fit D (5 bases each). CDR3 size: 13 residues. The germline gives CDR1 SGHNT, CDR2 YYREEE (reference sequence). Trimming took 0 bases from V and 5 from J, leaving 8 bases between them. The CDR3 sequence: CASSLGDRETQYF. The DNA for the CDR3 is TGTGCCAGCAGCTTGGGGGACCGGGAGACCCAGTACTTC.

The chain carries TRBV7-2 and TRBJ2-4, with 8 bases fitting TRBD2. The ends lost 3 bases at V and 7 bases at J; junction bases unmatched: 5. This CDR3 has 14 amino acids. Germline-derived CDR1 and CDR2 are SGHTA and FQGNSA. DNA for the CDR3: TGTGCCAGCAGCTTCGGGAGGGGGGGCAACATTCAGTACTTC. Protein sequence: CASSFGRGGNIQYF.

V is TRBV6-5 and J is TRBJ2-6; D is unclear. The germline gives CDR1 MNHEY, CDR2 SVGAGI. The CDR3 spans 15 residues. The V end was cut by 6 bases, the J end by 3 bases, with 12 bases between. CDR3 sequence reads: CASSPSAYGANVLTF. DNA for the CDR3: TGTGCCAGCAGCCCCTCTGCGTATGGGGCCAACGTCCTGACTTTC.